This is a list of T cell receptor beta chains from one sample in a study of cytomegalovirus exposure and HLA in healthy donors. Libraries were prepared by immunoSEQ multiplex PCR; TCRdb keeps only in-frame clonotypes and omits some of them. This sample has about 95,000 clones, with roughly three quarters found just once. The sequenced sample was PBMCs. The origin of the receptors is a middle-aged woman in good health and CMV-seronegative. Each CDR3 is given with its conserved first and last residue. The D gene is left open where the match is weak. Only some rows state a clone size, as once, few, many or a class for expanded clones.

d_call	v_call	clone_size	j_call	cdr3_nt	cdr3_aa
-	TRBV7-2	once	TRBJ1-4	TGTGCCAGCAGCTTAGCCCATAATGAAAAACTGTTTTTT	CASSLAHNEKLFF
TRBD1	TRBV11-2	-	TRBJ2-7	TGTGCCAGCAGCCTCGGGACAGGGGGCTACGAGCAGTACTTC	CASSLGTGGYEQYF
-	TRBV5-1	once	TRBJ2-7	TGCGCCAGCAGCGGAGGGGGCCCCAACGAGCAGTACTTC	CASSGGGPNEQYF
-	TRBV14	-	TRBJ2-7	TGTGCCAGCGATGCGTTTGAGCAGTACTTC	CASDAFEQYF
TRBD1	TRBV5-6	few	TRBJ1-1	TGTGCCAGCAGAATCTTAGACAGGGGCGGGAATGAAGCTTTCTTT	CASRILDRGGNEAFF
-	TRBV7-9	-	TRBJ1-2	TGTGCCAGCAGCTTAGGAGGTGCAGCGACAGTTAACTATGGCTACACCTTC	CASSLGGAATVNYGYTF
-	TRBV11-2	-	TRBJ2-1	TGTGCCAGCAGCTACAGGGCGGTTGAGCAGTTCTTC	CASSYRAVEQFF
-	TRBV7-2	few	TRBJ2-1	TGTGCCAGCAGCAAAGGGGCCGGGGGAGATGAGCAGTTCTTC	CASSKGAGGDEQFF
-	TRBV7-2	-	TRBJ2-5	TGTGCCAGCAGCCGACAGGAGAAAGAGACCCAGTACTTC	CASSRQEKETQYF
TRBD1	TRBV9	once	TRBJ1-2	TGTGCCAGCAGCGGCCAGACAGGGTTCCATAACTATGGCTACACCTTC	CASSGQTGFHNYGYTF
TRBD1	TRBV4-2	-	TRBJ2-7	TGTGCCAGCAGCCAGGACAGGGACTACGAGCAGTACTTC	CASSQDRDYEQYF
TRBD2	TRBV6-1	-	TRBJ2-7	TGTGCCAGTTACCGGGAGGAGAGCAGTAAGCAGTACTTC	CASYREESSKQYF
TRBD1	TRBV5-1	-	TRBJ1-2	TGCGCCAGCAGCTTCGGATCGGACAGGGGTGGCTACACCTTC	CASSFGSDRGGYTF
TRBD1	TRBV2	-	TRBJ1-1	TGTGCCAGCAGGGGACAGAAGAACACTGAAGCTTTCTTT	CASRGQKNTEAFF
-	TRBV28	once	TRBJ1-1	TGTGCCAGCACCCAGGGGTACACTGAAGCTTTCTTT	CASTQGYTEAFF
TRBD1	TRBV7-2	-	TRBJ2-4	TGTGCCAGCAGCTTAGCCCACGCAACTACAGGGGGCCCGACCAAAAACATTCAGTACTTC	CASSLAHATTGGPTKNIQYF
TRBD1	TRBV30	-	TRBJ1-1	TGTGCCTGGAGTGAGTTGGGACAGGCCTCTTCGAGGGCTTTCTTT	CAWSELGQASSRAFF
TRBD1	TRBV29-1	once	TRBJ2-1	TGCAGCGTAGACAGGGGAAGCGTAAATGAGCAGTTCTTC	CSVDRGSVNEQFF
TRBD1	TRBV10-3	once	TRBJ1-5	TGTGCCATCAGTGAGTGGGCAGGGGGTCACAATCAGCCCCAGCATTTT	CAISEWAGGHNQPQHF
-	TRBV4-2	-	TRBJ2-2	TGTGCCAGCAGCCCCCCAGGGCAGTCGAACACCGGGGAGCTGTTTTTT	CASSPPGQSNTGELFF
TRBD1	TRBV19	-	TRBJ1-4	TGTGCCAGTAGTATTGAAGGGACAGGTCGAAAACTGTTTTTT	CASSIEGTGRKLFF
-	TRBV6-5	-	TRBJ2-2	TGTGCCAGCAGTTACAAGCAGGGCCTATTCACCGGGGAGCTGTTTTTT	CASSYKQGLFTGELFF
-	TRBV4-3	-	TRBJ1-1	TGCGCCAGCAGCCAAGATTTGTATTTGGGAGGGGCGACTGAAGCTTTCTTT	CASSQDLYLGGATEAFF
-	TRBV7-9	-	TRBJ1-1	TGTGCCAGCAGCTATCAGGGAGGGGGAAACACTGAAGCTTTCTTT	CASSYQGGGNTEAFF
-	TRBV7-9	-	TRBJ2-5	TGTGCCAGCAGCTTAGCCTTTTGGGACTCACAAGAGACCCAGTACTTC	CASSLAFWDSQETQYF
-	TRBV5-8	-	TRBJ1-4	TGTGCCAGCAGGTTCCCGGTCCCAAATGAAAAACTGTTTTTT	CASRFPVPNEKLFF
-	TRBV19	-	TRBJ1-5	TGTGCCAGTAGTAGGGAGGACGGAAGTACAATCAAGCCCCAGCATTTT	CASSREDGSTIKPQHF
TRBD1	TRBV9	few	TRBJ2-7	TGTGCCAGCAGCGTAGAAGGGACAGGGGGTTACGAGCAGTACTTC	CASSVEGTGGYEQYF
TRBD2	TRBV7-9	-	TRBJ2-7	TGTGCCAGCAGCTTAGAGGTGGGTGGGAGGGTTCCCTACGAGCAGTACTTC	CASSLEVGGRVPYEQYF
-	TRBV4-1	-	TRBJ2-7	TGCGCCAGCAGCCAAGCCCCTGGGCAGGGCTACGAGGAGCAGTACTTC	CASSQAPGQGYEEQYF
-	TRBV2	-	TRBJ1-5	TGTGCCAGCAGTGCAGGGTATCAGCCCCAGCATTTT	CASSAGYQPQHF
TRBD1	TRBV6-1	-	TRBJ2-1	TGTGCCAGCAGAAAACAGGGGGCTATTTACAATGAGCAGTTCTTC	CASRKQGAIYNEQFF
-	TRBV2	-	TRBJ1-5	TGTGCCAGCAGTGAAAACAGAGAAATCTATAGCAATCAGCCCCAGCATTTT	CASSENREIYSNQPQHF
-	TRBV18	-	TRBJ2-1	TGTGCCAGCTCACCCAACTCGAACAATGAGCAGTTCTTC	CASSPNSNNEQFF
-	TRBV5-1	-	TRBJ1-2	TGCGCCAGCAGCCGGGATTTAGTTTATGGCTACACCTTC	CASSRDLVYGYTF